This T cell receptor (beta chain) came from a study of radiotherapy plus CTLA-4 blockade in lung cancer. Study details: Disease control reached approximately 29%, with objective responses in roughly 19%. Regarding the study as a whole: The authors reported that early blood T cell clone dynamics, with interferon-beta, best predicted response. In blood, TCR clones derived from the tumor expanded after radiotherapy plus ipilimumab.

Sequenced by immunoSEQ multiplex PCR; TCRdb stores in-frame clones only, minus some. The sample includes 62,000 or so clones, roughly 85% of them seen just once. CDR3 length: 14 residues. V trimming: 3 bases; J trimming: 4 bases; junction bases outside the gene matches: 3. Germline assignment: CDR1 KGHSH and CDR2 LQKENI. On this clone itself: As yet, its antigen is unknown.

Chemo-refractory metastatic non-small-cell lung cancer patients received focal radiation with ipilimumab CTLA-4 blockade. The sequence was obtained from a human donor with non-small cell lung cancer who had a complete response to radiotherapy plus ipilimumab. V gene TRBV18 combines with J gene TRBJ2-5; 9 bases fit TRBD1. The source material was peripheral blood, sampled from a patient treated with radiotherapy plus ipilimumab. The CDR3 DNA reads as TGTGCCAGCTCACCGGGACAGGGTGGAGAGACCCAGTACTTC. Translation: CASSPGQGGETQYF. The variable domain in full, with the rest retrieved from reference TRBV18 and TRBJ2-5, is NAGVMQNPRHLVRRRGQEARLRCSPMKGHSHVYWYRQLPEEGLKFMVYLQKENIIDESGMPKERFSAEFPKEGPSILRIQQVVRGDSAAYFCASSPGQGGETQYFGPGTRLLVL.